These 27 T cell receptor beta chains were sequenced from one sample in a study of CD8 T cells in ankylosing spondylitis. Their antigens are not known. Whole-study results and caveats: What seemed typical of ankylosing spondylitis blood was a TCR beta motif built from roughly eight highly homologous variants.

TCRdb analysed the 5' RACE reads with MiXCR anew, one entry per CDR3 protein. The repertoire holds about 220,000 distinct CDR3 sequences, with about 7% as singletons. Sequenced input: blood, either unsorted or a sorted T cell fraction (not recorded which). The receptor source for this set is a male donor with ankylosing spondylitis.

The table lists this clonotype with many counts. V gene TRBV19 combines with J gene TRBJ2-7, with 7 positions matching TRBD1. V was pared by 4 bases and J by 3 bases, with 3 bases of the junction left unmatched. This CDR3 is 13 amino acids long. CDR1 LNHDA and CDR2 SQIVND come from the germline V gene (reference sequence). The DNA of the CDR3 is TGTGCCAGTAGTAGCCGACAGGGCTACGAGCAGTACTTC. It is translated as CASSSRQGYEQYF.

The V and J genes are TRBV28 and TRBJ1-5; no definite D call. Trimming took off 3 bases at V and 7 bases at J, with 13 bases between the two ends. The CDR3 extends over 14 amino acids. Germline CDR1 reads MDHEN; CDR2 reads SYDVKM. CDR3 DNA: TGTGCCAGCAGTTTCTACTCTTTGGGGCAGCCCCAGCATTTT. Translating gives CASSFYSLGQPQHF. Looking up the rest from reference TRBV28 and TRBJ1-5 gives the full variable domain: DVKVTQSSRYLVKRTGEKVFLECVQDMDHENMFWYRQDPGLGLRLIYFSYDVKMKEKGDIPEGYSVSREKKERFSLILESASTNQTSMYLCASSFYSLGQPQHFGDGTRLSIL.

This clonotype was counted ten times or more. V is TRBV6-1 and J is TRBJ2-2; TRBD1 is a possible D gene (5 bases). The germline V gene has CDR1 MNHNS and CDR2 SASEGT. The CDR3 is 15 amino acids. Between the trimmed V and J ends, which lost 6 bases and 1 base, there was a span of 12 bases. Here the CDR3 DNA reads TGTGCCAGCAGGCCGAAAACAGGGAACACCGGGGAGCTGTTTTTT. Protein product: CASRPKTGNTGELFF.

In its sample, this clonotype was seen many times. The chain uses TRBV15 and TRBJ1-2; 8 bases are a match to TRBD1. CDR3 length: 16 amino acids. V shed 1 base and J 2 bases; nucleotides not matched to a gene: 6. Germline V gives CDR1 LNHNV, CDR2 YYDKDF (reference sequence). CDR3 sequence reads: CATSRGAGGTNYGYTF. For the CDR3, the DNA is TGTGCCACCAGCAGAGGGGCAGGGGGCACCAACTATGGCTACACCTTC.

This clonotype appeared many times. The chain recombines TRBV7-9 with TRBJ2-7; the match to TRBD1 covers 9 bases. After removal of 5 bases from V and 6 bases from J, the junction contained 11 bases not matched to a gene. CDR1 and CDR2 (germline): SEHNR, FQNEAQ (reference sequence). This CDR3 is built from 15 residues. CDR3 in amino acids: CASSREGTGFGEQYF. Here the CDR3 DNA reads TGTGCCAGCAGCCGCGAAGGGACAGGGTTTGGCGAGCAGTACTTC.

The chain carries TRBV13 and TRBJ2-5; unclear D gene. The V gene's germline CDR1 is PRHDT and CDR2 FYEKMQ (reference sequence). The CDR3 has 16 residues. V lost 3 bases, J lost 1 base, and 15 bases lay in between. CDR3 sequence (DNA): TGTGCCAGCAGCTTGAAGGCAGCAGCCATCCAAGAGACCCAGTACTTC. It codes for CASSLKAAAIQETQYF. The whole variable domain, remainder taken from reference TRBV13 and TRBJ2-5, is AAGVIQSPRHLIKEKRETATLKCYPIPRHDTVYWYQQGPGQDPQFLISFYEKMQSDKGSIPDRFSAQQFSDYHSELNMSSLELGDSALYFCASSLKAAAIQETQYFGPGTRLLVL.

Only a few counts were recorded for this clonotype. The rearrangement joins TRBV7-8 to TRBJ2-3; TRBD1 agrees at 8 bases. Looked up from germline, CDR1 is SGHVS and CDR2 is FQNEAQ. With V trimmed by 5 bases and J by 5 bases, 9 bases remained unmatched. CDR3 length equals 15 residues. CDR3: CASSLNRGAVDTQYF. The CDR3 nucleotides read TGTGCCAGCAGCCTCAACAGGGGGGCTGTAGATACGCAGTATTTT.

This clonotype turned up a few times. CDR3 bases: TGTGCCAGCAGCCGACCTGGAGGGGCCAAAAACATTCAGTACTTC. This codes for CASSRPGGAKNIQYF. This chain links TRBV7-9 with TRBJ2-4; possibly TRBD2 for D (6 bases). The CDR3 runs 15 residues. The V gene lost 5 bases and the J gene lost 1 base, with 12 bases spanning the gap. From germline, CDR1 is SEHNR and CDR2 FQNEAQ (reference sequence).

The table lists this clonotype with a few counts. The chain joins TRBV4-1 to TRBJ1-2; D is uncertain. There are 13 residues in the CDR3. Per germline, CDR1 MGHRA and CDR2 YSYEKL. Trimming pared 0 bases from V and 5 bases from J, leaving 7 bases between. CDR3 sequence: CASSQERNYGYTF. The CDR3 DNA is TGCGCCAGCAGCCAAGAGAGAAATTATGGCTACACCTTC.

This clonotype was seen many times. The chain joins TRBV27 to TRBJ2-7; D gene uncertain. V gave up 5 bases and J gave up 9 bases, with 14 bases separating them. In germline, CDR1 is MNHEY, CDR2 SMNVEV (reference sequence). This CDR3 has 12 residues. The CDR3, as DNA: TGTGCCAGCAGTACCGGTTCCCAAGGGCAGTACTTC. This codes for CASSTGSQGQYF.

This clonotype has just a few counts. This chain joins TRBV9 and TRBJ2-1; 7 positions agree with TRBD2. From germline, CDR1 is SGDLS and CDR2 YYNGEE. V was clipped by 1 base and J by 2 bases; unmatched bases: 3. The CDR3 length is 15 residues. CDR3 nucleotide sequence: TGTGCCAGCAGCGTAAGGGCGGGAGCCTACAATGAGCAGTTCTTC. It encodes CASSVRAGAYNEQFF.

As concerns this clonotype: A much larger clonotype is one base distant, so this may be a read error. This sequence joins TRBV2 and TRBJ2-5, with D maybe TRBD1 (6 bases). The CDR3 consists of 14 residues. Germline V lookup: CDR1 SNHLY, CDR2 FYNNEI. The DNA of the CDR3 is TGTACCAGCAGGCAAAGGACAGTTCAAGAGACCCAGTACTTC. Protein: CTSRQRTVQETQYF. The full variable domain, completed using reference TRBV2 and TRBJ2-5, is EPEVTQTPSHQVTQMGQEVILRCVPISNHLYFYWYRQILGQKVEFLVSFYNNEISEKSEIFDDQFSVERPDGSNFTLKIRSTKLEDSAMYFCTSRQRTVQETQYFGPGTRLLVL.

This clonotype was picked up many times. The chain combines TRBV4-1 with TRBJ2-7; the match to TRBD1 covers 7 bases. The CDR3 consists of 15 residues. Germline V gene lookup returns CDR1 MGHRA and CDR2 YSYEKL. J lost 4 bases, V lost 2 bases, and 8 bases had no gene match. For the CDR3, the DNA is TGCGCCAGCAGCCAAACCCCCGGGACAGCTTACGAGCAGTACTTC. Its protein product is CASSQTPGTAYEQYF.

This clonotype has a count of ten or more. The chain employs TRBV27 and TRBJ1-2; D is possibly TRBD1 (5 bases). From germline, CDR1 is MNHEY and CDR2 SMNVEV (reference sequence). V dropped 3 bases and J dropped 5 bases, with 10 bases sitting between them. The CDR3 contains 13 residues. CDR3 DNA: TGTGCCAGCAGTTTTCAGGGAGTATATGGCTACACCTTC. Amino acids: CASSFQGVYGYTF.

This clonotype was detected only a few times. The rearrangement joins TRBV4-2 to TRBJ2-3; 10 nucleotides align to TRBD2. CDR3 length: 19 residues. From germline, CDR1 is LGHNA and CDR2 YNFKEQ. The ends lost 0 bases at V and 4 bases at J; junction bases unmatched: 13. CDR3 in amino acids: CASSQDLSGRALGADTQYF. The CDR3, as DNA: TGTGCCAGCAGCCAAGACCTCAGCGGGAGGGCCCTCGGGGCAGATACGCAGTATTTT.

This clonotype was observed at least ten times. This sequence joins TRBV9 and TRBJ2-1; no clear D gene. Trimming removed 0 bases at V and 7 bases at J, with 17 bases between. CDR1 is SGDLS, CDR2 YYNGEE, per germline. The CDR3 totals 16 residues. In DNA form, the CDR3 reads TGTGCCAGCAGCGTAGGGGGTGGGATTGGGAAGAATGAGCAGTTCTTC. Its protein is CASSVGGGIGKNEQFF.

The sample holds a few counts of this clonotype. The V call is TRBV19, the J call TRBJ2-7; tentatively, D is TRBD1 (5 bases). The germline V gene has CDR1 LNHDA and CDR2 SQIVND (reference sequence). The germline V and J ends were trimmed by 6 bases and 7 bases, with 10 bases remaining between them. The CDR3 extends over 11 amino acids. The CDR3 sequence is CASRTDREQYF. CDR3 coding DNA: TGTGCCAGTAGGACCGACAGAGAGCAGTACTTC.

J is TRBJ2-3 and V is TRBV6-5; no reliable D call. CDR1 MNHEY and CDR2 SVGAGI come from the germline V gene. This CDR3 comprises 14 residues. The germline V and J ends were trimmed by 2 bases and 2 bases, with 8 bases remaining between them. CDR3 region: CASSYTDLTDTQYF. CDR3 coding DNA: TGTGCCAGCAGTTACACCGACCTCACAGATACGCAGTATTTT.

This clonotype occurred many times. This sequence joins TRBV27 and TRBJ2-3; 15 bases match TRBD2. The CDR3 is 17 residues long. The V gene end was trimmed by 6 bases and the J gene end by 6 bases; junction bases not matched to a gene: 10. Germline CDR1 reads MNHEY; CDR2 reads SMNVEV (reference sequence). The CDR3 sequence is CASRTIYGTSGRDTQYF. CDR3 DNA: TGTGCCAGCAGGACTATTTATGGGACTAGCGGGAGGGATACGCAGTATTTT.

The V gene is TRBV4-1, the J gene TRBJ1-5; 7 nucleotides match TRBD1. This CDR3 contains 16 residues. Looked up from germline, CDR1 is MGHRA and CDR2 is YSYEKL. Trimming took 0 bases from V and 4 from J; bases not matched to a gene: 6. CDR3 residues: CASSQDQGGINQPQHF. Written as DNA, the CDR3 is TGCGCCAGCAGCCAAGATCAGGGGGGGATAAATCAGCCCCAGCATTTT.

This clonotype was observed at least ten times. The J gene is TRBJ1-3, the V gene TRBV9; D gene ambiguous. This CDR3 has 12 amino acids. Germline CDR1 and CDR2: SGDLS and YYNGEE. V dropped 0 bases and J dropped 3 bases, with 1 base sitting between them. The CDR3 here is CASSVDGNTIYF. The CDR3 DNA reads as TGTGCCAGCAGCGTAGATGGAAACACCATATATTTT.

V and J are TRBV7-6 and TRBJ2-7; TRBD1 aligns across 7 bases. The V gene end was trimmed by 7 bases and the J gene end by 6 bases; junction bases not matched to a gene: 21. Germline-derived CDR1 and CDR2 are SGHVS and FNYEAQ. This CDR3 has 17 residues. The CDR3 here is CASTSVPGQTSLGEQYF. Written as DNA, the CDR3 is TGTGCCAGCACCTCCGTCCCGGGACAGACTTCCCTGGGCGAGCAGTACTTC.

This clonotype was counted once. In DNA, the CDR3 is TGTGCCAGCAGTACAGTTTCCTATGGCTACACCTTC. Translation: CASSTVSYGYTF. The chain uses TRBV12-3 or TRBV12-4 and TRBJ1-2; D remains unclear. There are 12 residues in the CDR3. V shed 5 bases and J shed 4 bases, with 8 bases lying between them.

The table lists this clonotype with many counts. The chain employs TRBV7-9 and TRBJ1-6; no reliable D call. V lost 1 base and J lost 10, with 11 bases in between. The CDR3 has 14 amino acids. Germline V gene lookup returns CDR1 SEHNR and CDR2 FQNEAQ (reference sequence). In nucleotides, the CDR3 is TGTGCCAGCAGCTTAGTGGGTCCGAGATCACCCCTCCACTTT. It yields the protein CASSLVGPRSPLHF.

V and J are TRBV27 and TRBJ2-7, with unresolved D. CDR3 length equals 15 residues. Germline CDR1 and CDR2: MNHEY and SMNVEV (reference sequence). V was trimmed by 6 bases and J by 3 bases, leaving 18 bases between them. The CDR3 loop is CASRPLGQTGYEQYF. The CDR3 DNA reads as TGTGCCAGCAGGCCCCTAGGCCAAACGGGCTACGAGCAGTACTTC.

This clonotype appeared many times. The rearrangement joins TRBV20-1 to TRBJ2-1; 9 bases match TRBD1. This CDR3 is built from 15 residues. V was pared by 4 bases and J by 2 bases, with 6 bases of the junction left unmatched. Germline V CDR1 and CDR2: DFQATT, SNEGSKA (reference sequence). The CDR3 spells CSATTGTGTYNEQFF. For the CDR3, the DNA is TGCAGTGCTACTACCGGGACAGGGACCTACAATGAGCAGTTCTTC.

This clonotype was recorded a few times. The chain carries TRBV12-3 or TRBV12-4 and TRBJ2-5; 12 bases match TRBD2. This CDR3 spans 15 amino acids. V was clipped by 10 bases and J by 5 bases; unmatched bases: 11. For the CDR3, the DNA is TGTGCCACCACGAGGACTAGCGGGGCCCGGGAGACCCAGTACTTC. This translates into CATTRTSGARETQYF.